The clone carrying this T cell receptor beta chain was seen more than once but under ten times. Its antigen is still unknown. This sample stems from a study of T cell repertoires in cytomegalovirus infection. Study as a whole: Carrying CMV and the relevant HLA type showed in public TCR beta signatures.

Study observations and caveats: The cumulative frequency of public TCR beta families identified carriers of CMV plus the relevant HLA. HLA-C-restricted, CMV-specific TCR beta clonotypes were dominant ex vivo.

The J segment lost 10 bases and the V segment lost 3 bases, leaving 9 bases of the junction unmatched. The CDR3 runs 14 residues. Germline V CDR1 and CDR2: SGDLS, YYNGEE. MiXCR was run by TCRdb on the reads, yielding one entry per CDR3 protein. Of roughly 500,000 distinct CDR3 sequences listed, 10% to 12% were seen once; the top ten hold about a tenth. The receptor comes from a human donor in good health (CMV status not recorded). Some clones in this sample may be carry-over from other donors' samples. The rearrangement joins TRBV9 to TRBJ2-1; 8 nucleotides match TRBD2. Sequenced material: PBMCs. CDR3 region: CASSGDRGGREQFF. CDR3 sequence (DNA): TGTGCCAGCAGCGGCGATCGGGGGGGCAGGGAGCAGTTCTTC.